This entry describes one T cell receptor (beta chain). The CDR3 runs 15 residues. Trimming cost V 4 bases and J 7 bases, with 16 bases left between them. In germline, CDR1 is LGHDT, CDR2 YNNKEL (reference sequence). The sample comes from a study of blood T cell repertoires in COVID-19. Whole-study context: There were acute and convalescent COVID-19 samples, and they came from the United States, Italy and Spain. T cells, B-cell-depleted T cells, or PBMCs supplied cDNA or gDNA.

Produced via immunoSEQ multiplex PCR; TCRdb's table is partial and in-frame only. The sample yields around 220,000 clones, approximately 84% seen once. The sample was peripheral blood. The sequence was obtained from a man over 45 with acute or convalescent COVID-19. V gene TRBV3-1 (or the pseudogene TRBV3-2) combines with J gene TRBJ1-4, with a weak D call TRBD1 (5 bases). The CDR3 bases are TGTGCCAGCAGCCTTAGACAGCAGGGTGGTGAAAAACTGTTTTTT. This encodes CASSLRQQGGEKLFF.